This T cell receptor (beta chain) comes out of a study of blood T cell repertoires in COVID-19. For the study at large: Samples of COVID-19 (acute and convalescent) were obtained from the United States, Italy and Spain.

This CDR3 contains 17 residues. V trimming: 4 bases; J trimming: 5 bases; junction bases outside the gene matches: 12. CDR1 and CDR2 from the germline V gene are SGHRS and YFSETQ. In the authors' workflow: Estimation of nucleated cell counts relied on the amplification of reference gene primers. Assay: immunoSEQ multiplex PCR; the TCRdb copy retains only in-frame clones and omits some. V, J and clone size are taken as reported in that table, and D and trimming were inferred from the DNA itself. Counted here are about 110,000 clones, about nine tenths occurring once; the ten biggest clones make up 2% to 3%.

Sequenced sample: peripheral blood. The gene calls are TRBV5-1 and TRBJ2-2, with TRBD2 matching over 9 bases. The TCR sequence derives from a human donor in a cohort sampled during active COVID-19. The CDR3 reads CASSPFLAGEGTGELFF. The CDR3 DNA reads as TGCGCCAGCAGCCCCTTCTTAGCGGGAGAAGGGACCGGGGAGCTGTTTTTT.